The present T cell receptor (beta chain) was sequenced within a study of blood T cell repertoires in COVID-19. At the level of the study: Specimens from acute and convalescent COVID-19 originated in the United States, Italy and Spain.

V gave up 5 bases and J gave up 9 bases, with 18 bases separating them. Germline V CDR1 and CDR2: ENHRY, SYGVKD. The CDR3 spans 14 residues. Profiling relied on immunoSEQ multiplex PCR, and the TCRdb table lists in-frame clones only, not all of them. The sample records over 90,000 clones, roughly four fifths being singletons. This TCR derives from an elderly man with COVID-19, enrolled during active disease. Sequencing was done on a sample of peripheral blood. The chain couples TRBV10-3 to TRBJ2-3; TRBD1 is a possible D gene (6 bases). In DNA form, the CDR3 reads TGTGCCATCAGTAGACAGGCCAGGGGTGAAACGCAGTATTTT. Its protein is CAISRQARGETQYF.